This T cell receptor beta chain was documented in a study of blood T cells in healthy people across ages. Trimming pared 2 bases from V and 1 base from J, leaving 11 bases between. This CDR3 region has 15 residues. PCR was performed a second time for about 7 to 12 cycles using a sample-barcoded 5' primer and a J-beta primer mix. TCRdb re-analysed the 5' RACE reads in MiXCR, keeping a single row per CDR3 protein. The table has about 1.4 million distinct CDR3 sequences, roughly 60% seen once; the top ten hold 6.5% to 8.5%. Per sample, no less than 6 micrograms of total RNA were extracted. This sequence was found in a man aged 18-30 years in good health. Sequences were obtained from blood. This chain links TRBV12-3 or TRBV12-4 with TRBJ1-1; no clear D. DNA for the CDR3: TGTGCCAGCAGTTTACTTGTAGATAAGAACACTGAAGCTTTCTTT. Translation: CASSLLVDKNTEAFF.